A single sample is the source of the 10 T cell receptor beta chains below, sequenced in a study of CD8 T cells in Susac syndrome. Reverse transcription used roughly 0.45 to 1 ug RNA and random hexamers. Using its own MiXCR run on the immunoSEQ multiplex PCR reads, TCRdb lists one record per CDR3 protein. The sample holds some 260,000 distinct CDR3 sequences, around 95% seen once. Source material: CD4+ T cells from PBMCs. The receptors were gathered from a human donor with multiple sclerosis.

The V and J genes are TRBV18 and TRBJ2-7, with 14 bases fitting TRBD2. The CDR3 is 17 residues long. The V gene's germline CDR1 is KGHSH and CDR2 LQKENI. Losses at the gene ends were 6 bases for V and 0 bases for J; bases not matched to a gene: 7. The CDR3 reads CASSATSGRAPSYEQYV. The CDR3 nucleotides are TGTGCCAGCTCCGCGACTAGCGGGAGGGCCCCCTCCTACGAGCAGTACGTC.

The rearrangement joins TRBV24-1 to TRBJ2-1, with D possibly TRBD2 on 7 matching bases. The V and J ends lost 9 bases and 7 bases respectively, with 18 bases between them. CDR1 KGHDR and CDR2 SFDVKD come from the germline V gene. The CDR3 is made up of 14 amino acids. The CDR3, as DNA: TGTGCCACCTGGGGGGGCGGTCTCGCTAATGAGCAGTTCTTC. It encodes CATWGGGLANEQFF.

V gene TRBV20-1 combines with J gene TRBJ2-1; tentatively, D is TRBD2 (6 bases). The CDR3 is 16 amino acids. The V and J ends lost 0 bases and 5 bases respectively, with 17 bases between them. Germline V gives CDR1 DFQATT, CDR2 SNEGSKA (reference sequence). DNA for the CDR3: TGCAGTGCTAGAGATCTGGGCCTAGCGAGGGACAATGAGCAGTTCTTC. Translation: CSARDLGLARDNEQFF.

V gene TRBV6-5 combines with J gene TRBJ2-7, with D perhaps given as TRBD1 or TRBD2 (5 bases each). Trimming left V 6 bases short and J 2 bases short, with 11 bases between. CDR1 and CDR2 (germline): MNHEY, SVGAGI. The CDR3 is 13 residues long. CDR3 in DNA: TGTGCCAGCAGCCGGGACCCTACCTACGAGCAGTACTTC. Protein sequence: CASSRDPTYEQYF.

This chain connects TRBV7-9 to TRBJ2-1, with D possibly being TRBD2 (5 bases). Trimming removed 4 bases from V and 6 bases from J, with 16 bases in between. Germline V gene sequence: CDR1 SEHNR, CDR2 FQNEAQ (reference sequence). The CDR3 consists of 15 residues. CDR3 in amino acids: CASSSGGRYPNEQFF. The DNA of the CDR3 is TGTGCCAGCAGCTCAGGCGGGCGGTACCCCAATGAGCAGTTCTTC.

The chain joins TRBV19 to TRBJ1-6, with 7 nucleotides matching TRBD1. V shed 3 bases, J shed 6 bases, and the junction held 5 bases outside the gene matches. CDR1 is LNHDA and CDR2 is SQIVND in the germline V gene (reference sequence). This CDR3 has 15 amino acids. The DNA for the CDR3 is TGTGCCAGTAGTATCCACCAGGGGGGTAATTCACCCCTCCACTTT. Its protein product is CASSIHQGGNSPLHF.

The V and J genes are TRBV7-6 and TRBJ1-4; no reliable D call. There are 15 residues in the CDR3. The ends were cut back, 1 base at V and 0 bases at J, with 6 bases in the middle. The germline V gene encodes CDR1 SGHVS and CDR2 FNYEAQ. The CDR3 reads CASSLGFATNEKLFF. CDR3 nucleotides: TGTGCCAGCAGCTTAGGATTTGCAACTAATGAAAAACTGTTTTTT.

The chain recombines TRBV5-4 with TRBJ1-2; no reliable D call. The CDR3 is 14 residues long. The V gene lost 0 bases and the J gene lost 4 bases, with 10 bases spanning the gap. Looked up from germline, CDR1 is SGHNT and CDR2 is YYREEE (reference sequence). CDR3 amino acids: CASSLVGQTYGYTF. The CDR3 DNA follows: TGTGCCAGCAGCTTGGTGGGTCAGACCTATGGCTACACCTTC.

This clonotype is a singleton in its sample. V is TRBV6-1 and J is TRBJ2-3; 12 nucleotides align to TRBD2. With V trimmed by 1 base and J by 1 base, 3 bases remained unmatched. Germline V gene lookup returns CDR1 MNHNS and CDR2 SASEGT. This CDR3 has 17 amino acids. In DNA, the CDR3 is TGTGCCAGCAGTGAAGGGACTAGCGGGGTCGGCACAGATACGCAGTATTTT. This codes for CASSEGTSGVGTDTQYF.

V is TRBV14 and J is TRBJ2-1; 10 bases agree with TRBD2. The CDR3 sequence is 16 residues long. The V and J ends lost 4 bases and 4 bases, in that order; junction bases with no gene match: 7. CDR1 and CDR2 (germline): SGHDN, FVKESK. For the CDR3, the DNA is TGTGCCAGCAGCCTCCCTACTAGCGGGGCTTACAATGAGCAGTTCTTC. It specifies CASSLPTSGAYNEQFF.